These 2 T cell receptor beta chains share one sample of origin, sequenced in a study of regulatory T cells in long-lasting Graves disease. The time point is: newly diagnosed GD, antithyroid drugs for less than 3 months. Isolated PBMC RNA provided the starting material for the TCR library. The TCR beta library used iRepertoire HTBI primers with Arm-PCR amplification of CDR3. TCRdb reprocessed the multiplex PCR reads via MiXCR and lists one record per CDR3 protein. Of about 440,000 distinct CDR3 sequences listed, 14% to 15% are singletons. This same sample was also part of a study on T cells in Graves' hyperthyroidism and ophthalmopathy.

The sample here was peripheral blood mononuclear cells (PBMCs), taken at new diagnosis, from a patient treated with antithyroid drugs. These TCRs come from a woman aged 25 to 39 with Graves disease.

Note on this clonotype: No conserved phenylalanine or tryptophan is present at the end of the CDR3, so a read error is the likely explanation. The rearrangement links TRBV20-1 to TRBJ2-7; TRBD2 agrees at 10 bases. Germline V gene sequence: CDR1 DFQATT, CDR2 SNEGSKA (reference sequence). After removal of 8 bases from V and 5 bases from J, the junction contained 9 bases not matched to a gene. The CDR3 totals 13 residues. CDR3 DNA: TGCAGTTTAACTAGCGGGGTTGCGGACGAGCAGTACCTC. This encodes CSLTSGVADEQYL.

This clonotype has at least ten counts. The chain couples TRBV24-1 to TRBJ2-5; D assignment may be TRBD1 or TRBD2 (5 bases each). Between the trimmed V and J ends, which lost 3 bases and 3 bases, there was a span of 13 bases. This CDR3 contains 15 residues. Germline V gene sequence: CDR1 KGHDR, CDR2 SFDVKD. This CDR3 reads CATSDRDGSKETQYF. The DNA of the CDR3 is TGTGCCACCAGTGATCGGGACGGCTCAAAAGAGACCCAGTACTTC.